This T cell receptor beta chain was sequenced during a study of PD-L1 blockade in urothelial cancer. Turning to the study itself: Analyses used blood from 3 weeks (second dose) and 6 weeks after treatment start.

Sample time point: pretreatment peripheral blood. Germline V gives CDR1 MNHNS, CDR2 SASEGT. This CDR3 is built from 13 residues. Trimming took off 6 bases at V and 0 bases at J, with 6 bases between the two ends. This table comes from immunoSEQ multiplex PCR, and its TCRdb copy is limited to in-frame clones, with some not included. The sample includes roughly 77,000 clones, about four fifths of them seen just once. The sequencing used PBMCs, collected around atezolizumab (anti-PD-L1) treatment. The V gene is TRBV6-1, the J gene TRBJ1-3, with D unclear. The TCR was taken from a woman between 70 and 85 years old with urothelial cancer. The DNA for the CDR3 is TGTGCCAGCAGACTGAGCTCTGGAAACACCATATATTTT. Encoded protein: CASRLSSGNTIYF.